The clone carrying this T cell receptor delta chain was found a few times. Antigen specificity is unknown. The CDR3 consists of 16 residues. V was trimmed by 2 bases and J by 2 bases, leaving 15 bases between them. Per germline, CDR1 TSWWSYY and CDR2 QGS. These data come from a study of Vδ1+ human thymocytes. Thymocytes were sorted as CD3+ TCRVdelta1+ TCRVdelta2- after alphabeta T cell depletion. Study-wide results and limits: Around 20% of thymic delta-chain sequences were Vdelta2, with few Vdelta3, unlike blood Vdelta1+ controls. Thymic TRG and TRD repertoires appeared highly polyclonal.

Sequences come from RNA converted to cDNA by reverse transcription. Multiplex PCR used pooled V-gene forward primers and a constant-region reverse primer to amplify CDR3s. TCRdb reanalysed the multiplex PCR reads via CATT. Of about 25,000 delta-chain clones listed, approximately 7% are singletons. The sample was Vdelta1+ gamma-delta thymocytes from the thymus. Subset indicated: FACS-sorted CD3+ TCRalphabeta- TCRVdelta1+ TCRVdelta2- thymocytes. This sequence joins TRDV1 and TRDJ1, with D possibly being TRDD3 (6 bases). This TCR was sampled from a girl under three years old who had congenital heart surgery. The CDR3 loop is CALGEITLGRTDKLIF. Here the CDR3 DNA reads TGTGCTCTTGGGGAAATCACACTGGGCCGTACCGATAAACTCATCTTT.